This T cell receptor (beta chain) derives from a study of T cells in Graves' hyperthyroidism and ophthalmopathy. Uncontrolled infection, other autoimmune disease, pregnancy or lactation barred patients from enrollment. Study findings and constraints: Ophthalmopathy, as predicted by the model, came a median about seven months after the prediction.

The source material, RNA transcripts, was used to amplify TCR beta CDR3 regions. HTBI primers were used for first-round RT-PCR of the TCR CDR3. TCRdb re-derived calls from the multiplex PCR reads in MiXCR, one entry per CDR3 protein. The sample includes almost 600,000 distinct CDR3 sequences, about half of them seen just once. This clonotype was picked up a small number of times. The antigen remains unidentified. The CDR3 runs 16 residues. Trimming cost V 4 bases and J 7 bases; bases outside gene matches: 13. Germline CDR1 is SGHTA and CDR2 is FQGNSA. This TCR came from a woman between 18 and 29 years old with Graves' hyperthyroidism. The sample consisted of peripheral blood or thyroid tissue (not recorded which). The chain joins TRBV7-2 to TRBJ2-7, with 10 positions matching TRBD1. The CDR3 spells CASSSAGQGSYNEQYF. CDR3 in DNA: TGTGCCAGCAGCTCGGCGGGACAGGGGTCCTACAATGAGCAGTACTTC.